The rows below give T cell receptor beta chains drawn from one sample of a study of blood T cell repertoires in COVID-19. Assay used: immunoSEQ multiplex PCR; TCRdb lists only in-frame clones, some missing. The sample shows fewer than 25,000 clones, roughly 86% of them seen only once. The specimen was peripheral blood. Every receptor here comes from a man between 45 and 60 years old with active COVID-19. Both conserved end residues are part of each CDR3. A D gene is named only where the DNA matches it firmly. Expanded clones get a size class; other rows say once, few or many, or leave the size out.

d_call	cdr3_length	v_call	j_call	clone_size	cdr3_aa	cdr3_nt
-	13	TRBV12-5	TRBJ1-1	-	CASGLEPGVEAFF	TGTGCTAGTGGTTTGGAACCGGGGGTTGAAGCTTTCTTT
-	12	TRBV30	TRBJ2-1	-	CAWRTAYNEQFF	TGTGCCTGGAGAACAGCTTACAATGAGCAGTTCTTC
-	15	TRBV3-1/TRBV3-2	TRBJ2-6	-	CASSDRGSGANVLTF	TGTGCCAGCAGTGACCGGGGTTCTGGGGCCAACGTCCTGACTTTC
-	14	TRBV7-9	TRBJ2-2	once	CASSSFTVAGELFF	TGTGCCAGCAGCTCATTTACTGTGGCCGGGGAGCTGTTTTTT
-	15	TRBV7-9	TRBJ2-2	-	CASSPRAQNTGELFF	TGTGCCAGCAGCCCCCGAGCGCAGAACACCGGGGAGCTGTTTTTT
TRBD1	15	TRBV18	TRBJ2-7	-	CASSLLGQGSYEQYF	TGTGCCAGCTCACTGCTGGGACAGGGATCCTACGAGCAGTACTTC
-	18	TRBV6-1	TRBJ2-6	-	CASSGRRGLSPGANVLTF	TGTGCCAGCAGTGGACGGCGGGGATTGTCTCCTGGGGCCAACGTCCTGACTTTC
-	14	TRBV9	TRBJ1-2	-	CASSVGGGSRGYTF	TGTGCCAGCAGCGTAGGCGGCGGTTCTCGGGGCTACACCTTC
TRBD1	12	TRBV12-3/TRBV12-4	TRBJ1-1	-	CASSFGTAEAFF	TGTGCCAGCAGTTTTGGGACAGCTGAAGCTTTCTTT
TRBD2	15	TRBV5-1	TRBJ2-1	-	CASSMGLAGYNEQFF	TGCGCCAGCAGCATGGGACTAGCGGGATACAATGAGCAGTTCTTC
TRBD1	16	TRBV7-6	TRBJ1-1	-	CASSFEAGGFSTEAFF	TGTGCCAGCAGCTTTGAGGCAGGGGGCTTTTCTACTGAAGCTTTCTTT
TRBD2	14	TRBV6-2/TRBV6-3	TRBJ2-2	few	CASSLSGRTGELFF	TGTGCCAGCAGCCTTAGCGGGAGGACCGGGGAGCTGTTTTTT
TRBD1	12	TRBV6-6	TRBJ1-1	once	CASSWDRVIAFF	TGTGCCAGCAGCTGGGACAGGGTAATTGCTTTCTTT
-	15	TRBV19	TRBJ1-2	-	CASSIARGGYYGYTF	TGTGCCAGTAGTATAGCTAGGGGGGGATACTATGGCTACACCTTC
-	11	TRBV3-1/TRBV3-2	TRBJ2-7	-	CASSHRGEQYF	TGTGCCAGCAGCCATCGGGGGGAGCAGTACTTC
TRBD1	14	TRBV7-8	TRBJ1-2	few	CASSAQTGGYGYTF	TGTGCCAGCAGCGCCCAAACAGGGGGCTATGGCTACACCTTC
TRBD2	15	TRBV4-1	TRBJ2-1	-	CASSQERGGRLEQFF	TGCGCCAGCAGCCAAGAACGGGGGGGAAGGTTAGAGCAGTTCTTC
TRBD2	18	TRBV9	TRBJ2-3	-	CASSVTSGGGGSTDTQYF	TGTGCCAGCAGCGTGACTAGCGGGGGGGGCGGAAGCACAGATACGCAGTATTTT
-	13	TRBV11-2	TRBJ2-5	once	CASSLVNSEAQYF	TGTGCCAGCAGCTTAGTTAATTCGGAGGCCCAGTACTTC
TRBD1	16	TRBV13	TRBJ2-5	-	CASSQTNRGQRETQYF	TGTGCCAGCAGCCAGACAAACAGGGGGCAGAGGGAGACCCAGTACTTC
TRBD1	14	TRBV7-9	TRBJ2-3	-	CATPGQGSTDTQYF	TGTGCCACCCCGGGACAGGGAAGCACAGATACGCAGTATTTT
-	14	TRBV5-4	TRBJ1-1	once	CASSLGGQVTEAFF	TGTGCCAGCAGCTTGGGAGGGCAGGTCACTGAAGCTTTCTTT
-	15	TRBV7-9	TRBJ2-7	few	CASSFPGLTSYEQYF	TGTGCCAGCAGCTTCCCGGGACTCACCTCCTACGAGCAGTACTTC
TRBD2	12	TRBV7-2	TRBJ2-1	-	CASSRGGGEQFF	TGTGCCAGCAGCCGCGGGGGGGGTGAGCAGTTCTTC
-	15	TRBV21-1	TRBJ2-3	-	CASSKIRQAGDTQYF	TGTGCCAGCAGCAAGATTAGACAGGCAGGAGATACGCAGTATTTT
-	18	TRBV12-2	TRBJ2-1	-	CASRLIIVKEGGSNEQFF	TGTGCAAGTCGCTTAATCATAGTCAAGGAAGGCGGGTCCAATGAGCAGTTCTTC
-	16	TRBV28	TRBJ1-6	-	CASGTEAPANNSPLHF	TGTGCCAGCGGAACAGAAGCCCCTGCGAATAATTCACCCCTCCACTTT
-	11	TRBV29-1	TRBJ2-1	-	CSVEEWAEQFF	TGCAGCGTTGAAGAGTGGGCTGAGCAGTTCTTC
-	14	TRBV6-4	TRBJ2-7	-	CASSEERSSYEQYF	TGTGCCAGCAGTGAGGAGCGGAGCTCCTACGAGCAGTACTTC
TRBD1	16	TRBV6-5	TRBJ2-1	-	CASSYLVTGGPNEQFF	TGTGCCAGCAGTTACCTCGTGACAGGGGGGCCCAATGAGCAGTTCTTC
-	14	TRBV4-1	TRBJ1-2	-	CASSQDRANYGYTF	TGCGCCAGCAGCCAAGACAGGGCTAACTATGGCTACACCTTC
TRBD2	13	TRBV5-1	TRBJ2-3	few	CASSGTIPYTQYF	TGCGCCAGCAGTGGGACTATACCCTATACGCAGTATTTT
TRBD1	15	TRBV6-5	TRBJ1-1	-	CASSTWDRVNTEAFF	TGTGCCAGCAGTACGTGGGACAGGGTGAACACTGAAGCTTTCTTT
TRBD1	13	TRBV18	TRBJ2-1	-	CASSPNSGGEQFF	TGTGCCAGCTCACCGAATTCAGGGGGTGAGCAGTTCTTC
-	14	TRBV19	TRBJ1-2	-	CASSEGFGDYGYTF	TGTGCCAGTAGTGAGGGTTTCGGGGACTATGGCTACACCTTC
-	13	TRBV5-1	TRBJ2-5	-	CASSFSTEETQYF	TGCGCCAGCAGCTTTTCGACAGAAGAGACCCAGTACTTC
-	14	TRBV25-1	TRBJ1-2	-	CASSEYTGTYGYTF	TGTGCCAGCAGTGAATATACAGGAACCTATGGCTACACCTTC
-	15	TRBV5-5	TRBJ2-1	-	CASSFGGGMVNEQFF	TGTGCCAGCAGCTTCGGTGGCGGGATGGTCAATGAGCAGTTCTTC
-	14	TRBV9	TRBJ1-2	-	CASSVRDKNYGYTF	TGTGCCAGCAGCGTCCGGGACAAGAACTATGGCTACACCTTC
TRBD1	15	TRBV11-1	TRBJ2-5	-	CASSLRDRAQETQYF	TGTGCCAGCAGCCTCCGGGACAGGGCCCAAGAGACCCAGTACTTC
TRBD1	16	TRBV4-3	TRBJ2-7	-	CASSQDPTGTGYEQYF	TGCGCCAGCAGCCAAGATCCCACCGGGACAGGGTACGAGCAGTACTTC
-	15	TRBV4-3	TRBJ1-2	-	CASSASGGSVHGYTF	TGCGCCAGCAGCGCGAGCGGGGGTTCGGTCCATGGCTACACCTTC
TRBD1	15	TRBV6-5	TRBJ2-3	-	CASSTRTGNLDTQYF	TGTGCCAGCAGTACCCGGACAGGGAATTTGGATACGCAGTATTTT
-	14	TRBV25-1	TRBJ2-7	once	CASSESSQGHEQYF	TGTGCCAGCAGTGAATCGTCCCAGGGCCACGAGCAGTACTTC
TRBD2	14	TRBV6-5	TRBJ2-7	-	CASSYSLAGAEQYF	TGTGCCAGCAGTTACTCCCTAGCGGGAGCCGAGCAGTACTTC
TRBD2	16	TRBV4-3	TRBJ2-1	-	CASSSSLAGGSFEQFF	TGCGCCAGTAGCTCCTCTCTAGCGGGGGGCAGCTTTGAGCAGTTCTTC
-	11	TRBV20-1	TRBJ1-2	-	CSASRVSGYTF	TGCAGTGCTAGCCGGGTGTCTGGCTACACCTTC
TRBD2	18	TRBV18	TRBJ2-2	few	CASSEGTSGALNTGELFF	TGTGCCAGCTCAGAAGGGACTAGCGGGGCCTTGAACACCGGGGAGCTGTTTTTT
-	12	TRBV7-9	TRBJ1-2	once	CASSLGLRGYTF	TGTGCCAGCAGCTTAGGGTTGCGGGGCTACACCTTC
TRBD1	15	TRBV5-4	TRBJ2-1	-	CASSRTGGTYNEQFF	TGTGCCAGCAGCCGAACAGGGGGAACCTACAATGAGCAGTTCTTC
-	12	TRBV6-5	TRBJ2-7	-	CASEEGRYEQYF	TGTGCCAGCGAAGAGGGCCGCTACGAGCAGTACTTC
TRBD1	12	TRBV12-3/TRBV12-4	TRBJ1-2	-	CASTRTGKGYTF	TGTGCCAGCACCAGGACAGGGAAAGGCTACACCTTC
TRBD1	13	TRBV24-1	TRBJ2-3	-	CATSDDRGDTQYF	TGTGCCACCAGTGATGACAGGGGCGATACGCAGTATTTT
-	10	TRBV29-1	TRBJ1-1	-	CSVQNTEAFF	TGCAGCGTCCAGAACACTGAAGCTTTCTTT
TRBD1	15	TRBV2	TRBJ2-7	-	CASTQDRGRNHEQYF	TGTGCCAGCACCCAAGACAGGGGGCGCAACCACGAGCAGTACTTC
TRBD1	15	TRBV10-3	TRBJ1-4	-	CAISEPGQGNEKLFF	TGTGCCATCAGTGAACCGGGACAGGGGAACGAAAAACTGTTTTTT
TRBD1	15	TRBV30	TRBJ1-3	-	CAWSRDSVSGNTIYF	TGTGCCTGGAGTAGGGACAGCGTTTCTGGAAACACCATATATTTT
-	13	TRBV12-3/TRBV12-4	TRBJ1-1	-	CASSPLGVTEAFF	TGTGCCAGCAGCCCTTTAGGGGTCACTGAAGCTTTCTTT
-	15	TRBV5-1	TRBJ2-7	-	CASSLGYVGTYEQYF	TGCGCCAGCAGCTTGGGCTACGTCGGTACCTACGAGCAGTACTTC
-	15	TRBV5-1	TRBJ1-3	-	CASSLGTPSGNTIYF	TGCGCCAGCAGCTTGGGTACACCATCTGGAAACACCATATATTTT